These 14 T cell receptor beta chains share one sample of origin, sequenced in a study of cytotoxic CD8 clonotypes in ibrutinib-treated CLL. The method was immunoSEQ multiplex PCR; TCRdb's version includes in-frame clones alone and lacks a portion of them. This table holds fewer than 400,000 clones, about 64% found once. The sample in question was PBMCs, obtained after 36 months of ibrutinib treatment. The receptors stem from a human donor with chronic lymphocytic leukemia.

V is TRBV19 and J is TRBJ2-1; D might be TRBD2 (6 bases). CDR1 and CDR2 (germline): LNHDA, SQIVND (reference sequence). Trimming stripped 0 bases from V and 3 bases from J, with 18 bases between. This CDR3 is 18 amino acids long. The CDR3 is CASSIDLFGGVDYNEQFF. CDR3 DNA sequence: TGTGCCAGTAGTATAGATCTGTTCGGGGGAGTCGACTACAATGAGCAGTTCTTC. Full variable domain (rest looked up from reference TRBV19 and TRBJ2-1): DGGITQSPKYLFRKEGQNVTLSCEQNLNHDAMYWYRQDPGQGLRLIYYSQIVNDFQKGDIAEGYSVSREKKESFPLTVTSAQKNPTAFYLCASSIDLFGGVDYNEQFFGPGTRLTVL.

The CDR3 reads CASSLLQGVADTQYF. CDR3 nucleotides: TGTGCCAGCAGCTTACTACAGGGGGTCGCAGATACGCAGTATTTT. The rearrangement joins TRBV7-9 to TRBJ2-3; 8 bases match TRBD1. CDR3 size: 15 residues. V was clipped by 2 bases and J by 4 bases; unmatched bases: 5. Per the germline V gene, CDR1 is SEHNR and CDR2 is FQNEAQ (reference sequence).

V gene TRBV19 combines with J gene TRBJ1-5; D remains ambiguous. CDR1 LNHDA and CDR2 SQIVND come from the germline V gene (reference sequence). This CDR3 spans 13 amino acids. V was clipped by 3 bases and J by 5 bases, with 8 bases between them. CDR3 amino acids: CASSIPFDQPQHF. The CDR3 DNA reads TGTGCCAGTAGTATCCCCTTCGATCAGCCCCAGCATTTT.

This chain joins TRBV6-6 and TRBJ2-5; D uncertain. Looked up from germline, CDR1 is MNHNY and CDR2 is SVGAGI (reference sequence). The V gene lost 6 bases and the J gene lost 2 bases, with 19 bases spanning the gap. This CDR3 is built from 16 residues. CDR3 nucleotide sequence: TGTGCCAGCAGCCCCCGTCGCGCCGTGATACAAGAGACCCAGTACTTC. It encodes CASSPRRAVIQETQYF.

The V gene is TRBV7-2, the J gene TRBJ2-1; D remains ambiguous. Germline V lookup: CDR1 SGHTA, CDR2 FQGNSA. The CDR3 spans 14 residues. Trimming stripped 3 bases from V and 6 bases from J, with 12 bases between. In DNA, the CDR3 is TGTGCCAGCAGCTTGATCGGCGTATCCAATGAGCAGTTCTTC. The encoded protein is CASSLIGVSNEQFF.

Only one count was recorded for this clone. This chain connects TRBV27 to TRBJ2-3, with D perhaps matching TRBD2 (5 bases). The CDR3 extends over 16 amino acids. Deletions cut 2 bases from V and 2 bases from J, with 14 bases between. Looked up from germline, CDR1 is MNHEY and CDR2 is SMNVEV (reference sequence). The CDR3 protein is CASSLLARGSTDTQYF. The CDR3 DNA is TGTGCCAGCAGTTTACTGGCACGAGGGTCCACAGATACGCAGTATTTT.

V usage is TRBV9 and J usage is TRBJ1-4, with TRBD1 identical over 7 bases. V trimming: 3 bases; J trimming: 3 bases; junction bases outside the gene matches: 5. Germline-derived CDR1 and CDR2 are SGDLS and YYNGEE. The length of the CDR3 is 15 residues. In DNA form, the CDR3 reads TGTGCCAGCAGCGCCGAGGGGGCAGCTAATGAAAAACTGTTTTTT. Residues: CASSAEGAANEKLFF.

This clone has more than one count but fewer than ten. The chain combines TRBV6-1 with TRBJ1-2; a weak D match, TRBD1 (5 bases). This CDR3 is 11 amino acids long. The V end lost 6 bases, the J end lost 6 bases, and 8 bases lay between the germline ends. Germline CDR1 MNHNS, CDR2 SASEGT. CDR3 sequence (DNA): TGTGCCAGCAGCAGGGTAGATGGCTACACCTTC. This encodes CASSRVDGYTF.

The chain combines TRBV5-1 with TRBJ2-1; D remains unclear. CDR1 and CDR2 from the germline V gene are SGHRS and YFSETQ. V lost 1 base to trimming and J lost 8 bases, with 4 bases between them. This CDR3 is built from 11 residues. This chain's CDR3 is CASSLSYEQFF. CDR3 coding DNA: TGCGCCAGCAGCTTGTCTTATGAGCAGTTCTTC.

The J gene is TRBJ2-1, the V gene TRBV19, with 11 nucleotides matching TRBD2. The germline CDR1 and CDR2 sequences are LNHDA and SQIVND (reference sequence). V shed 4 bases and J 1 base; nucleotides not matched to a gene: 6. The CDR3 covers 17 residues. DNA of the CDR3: TGTGCCAGTAGTAAAACGGGACTAGCGGAGTCCTACAATGAGCAGTTCTTC. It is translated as CASSKTGLAESYNEQFF.

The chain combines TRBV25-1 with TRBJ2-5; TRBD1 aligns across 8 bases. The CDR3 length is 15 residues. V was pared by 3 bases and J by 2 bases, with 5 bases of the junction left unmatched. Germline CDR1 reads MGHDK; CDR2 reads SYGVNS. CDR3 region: CASSDLRDRQETQYF. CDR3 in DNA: TGTGCCAGCAGTGACCTCCGGGACAGGCAAGAGACCCAGTACTTC.

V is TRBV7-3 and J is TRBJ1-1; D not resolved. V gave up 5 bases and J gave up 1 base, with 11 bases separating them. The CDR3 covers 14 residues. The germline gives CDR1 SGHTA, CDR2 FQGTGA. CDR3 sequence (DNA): TGTGCCAGCAGCCCCCCGGTCCCGAACACTGAAGCTTTCTTT. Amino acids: CASSPPVPNTEAFF. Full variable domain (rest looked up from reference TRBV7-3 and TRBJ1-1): GAGVSQTPSNKVTEKGKYVELRCDPISGHTALYWYRQSLGQGPEFLIYFQGTGAADDSGLPNDRFFAVRPEGSVSTLKIQRTERGDSAVYLCASSPPVPNTEAFFGQGTRLTVV.

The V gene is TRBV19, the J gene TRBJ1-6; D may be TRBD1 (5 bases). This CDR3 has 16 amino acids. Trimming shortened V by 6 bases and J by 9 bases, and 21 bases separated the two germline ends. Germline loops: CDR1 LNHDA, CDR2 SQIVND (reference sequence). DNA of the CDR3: TGTGCCAGTAGCCGCCCGGGACTCCTGGGTGGTTCACCCCTCCACTTT. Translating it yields CASSRPGLLGGSPLHF.

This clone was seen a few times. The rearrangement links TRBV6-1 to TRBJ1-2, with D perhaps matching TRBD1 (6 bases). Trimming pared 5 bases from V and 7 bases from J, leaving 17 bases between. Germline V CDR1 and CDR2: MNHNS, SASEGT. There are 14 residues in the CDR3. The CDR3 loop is CASSTGSASSGYTF. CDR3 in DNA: TGTGCCAGCAGTACAGGGTCAGCGTCGTCTGGCTACACCTTC.